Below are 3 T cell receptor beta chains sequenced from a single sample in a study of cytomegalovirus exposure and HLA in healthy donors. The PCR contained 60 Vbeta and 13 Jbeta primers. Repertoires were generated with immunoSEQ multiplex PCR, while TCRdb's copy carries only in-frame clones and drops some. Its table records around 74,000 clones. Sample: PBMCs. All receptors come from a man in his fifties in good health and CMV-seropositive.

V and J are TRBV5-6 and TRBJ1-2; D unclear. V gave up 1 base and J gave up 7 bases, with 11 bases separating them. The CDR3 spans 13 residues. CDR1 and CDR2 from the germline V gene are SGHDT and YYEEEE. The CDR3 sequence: CASSLLRGAGYTF. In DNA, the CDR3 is TGTGCCAGCAGCTTGTTAAGAGGTGCTGGCTACACCTTC.

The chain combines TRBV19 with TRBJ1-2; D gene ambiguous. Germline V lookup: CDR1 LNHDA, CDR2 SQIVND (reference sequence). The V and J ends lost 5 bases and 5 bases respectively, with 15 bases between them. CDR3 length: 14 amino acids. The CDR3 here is CASSPRAGWYGYTF. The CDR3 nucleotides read TGTGCCAGTAGTCCCCGGGCGGGGTGGTATGGCTACACCTTC.

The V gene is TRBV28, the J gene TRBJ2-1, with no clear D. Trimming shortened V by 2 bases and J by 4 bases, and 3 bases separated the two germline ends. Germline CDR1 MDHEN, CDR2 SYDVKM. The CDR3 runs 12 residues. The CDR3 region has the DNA TGTGCCAGCAGTTTACCTTACAATGAGCAGTTCTTC. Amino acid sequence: CASSLPYNEQFF.